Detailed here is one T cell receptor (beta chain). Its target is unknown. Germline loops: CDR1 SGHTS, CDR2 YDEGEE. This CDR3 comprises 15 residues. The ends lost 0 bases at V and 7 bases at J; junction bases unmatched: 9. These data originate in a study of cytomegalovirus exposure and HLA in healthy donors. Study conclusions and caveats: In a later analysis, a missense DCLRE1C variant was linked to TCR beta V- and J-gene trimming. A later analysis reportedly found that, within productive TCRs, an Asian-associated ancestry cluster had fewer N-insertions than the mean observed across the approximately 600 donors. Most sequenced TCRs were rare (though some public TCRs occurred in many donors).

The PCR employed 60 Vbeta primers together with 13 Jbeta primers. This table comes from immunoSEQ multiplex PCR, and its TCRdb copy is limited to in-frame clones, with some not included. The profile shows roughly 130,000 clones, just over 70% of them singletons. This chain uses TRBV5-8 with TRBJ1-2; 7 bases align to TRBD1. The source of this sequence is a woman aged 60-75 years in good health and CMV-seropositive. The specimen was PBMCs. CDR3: CASSLGNQGESGYTF. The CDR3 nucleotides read TGTGCCAGCAGCTTGGGAAATCAGGGGGAGAGTGGCTACACCTTC.